These 21 T cell receptor beta chains came from one sample sequenced in a study of T cell responses to AZD1222 COVID-19 vaccine. Using immunoSEQ multiplex PCR, the repertoire was profiled, and TCRdb retains in-frame clones only, with some absent. The sample has around 130,000 clones, about 88% seen once; the top ten hold approximately 9.4%. The sequences come from peripheral blood, collected 28 days after the second AZD1222 dose. These receptors were collected from an adult who received the AZD1222 COVID-19 vaccine.

The V call is TRBV2, the J call TRBJ1-4, with 9 nucleotides matching TRBD1. Looked up from germline, CDR1 is SNHLY and CDR2 is FYNNEI. This CDR3 has 12 amino acids. The trim removed 7 bases at V and 8 bases at J, leaving 2 bases unmatched. CDR3 in amino acids: CASKGQGEKLFF. CDR3 sequence (DNA): TGTGCCAGCAAGGGACAGGGAGAAAAACTGTTTTTT.

This clone was seen just once. The J gene is TRBJ1-2, the V gene TRBV19; TRBD1 matches at 7 bases. This CDR3 is built from 13 residues. The V gene end was trimmed by 7 bases and the J gene end by 7 bases; junction bases not matched to a gene: 9. Germline V gene lookup returns CDR1 LNHDA and CDR2 SQIVND (reference sequence). This chain's CDR3 is CASTLDRGLGYTF. The CDR3 DNA is TGTGCCAGTACCCTGGATAGGGGGCTTGGCTACACCTTC. The complete variable domain, with remaining parts taken from reference TRBV19 and TRBJ1-2, reads DGGITQSPKYLFRKEGQNVTLSCEQNLNHDAMYWYRQDPGQGLRLIYYSQIVNDFQKGDIAEGYSVSREKKESFPLTVTSAQKNPTAFYLCASTLDRGLGYTFGSGTRLTVV.

DNA of the CDR3: TGTGCCAGCAGTATGACAGGAAATAGCAATCAGCCCCAGCATTTT. It encodes CASSMTGNSNQPQHF. This sequence joins TRBV6-1 and TRBJ1-5; D might be TRBD1 (6 bases). The V gene lost 5 bases and the J gene lost 0 bases, with 11 bases spanning the gap. This CDR3 has 15 residues. Germline CDR1 is MNHNS and CDR2 is SASEGT.

The chain joins TRBV24-1 to TRBJ2-5, with D perhaps assigned TRBD1 or TRBD2 (7 bases each). The CDR3 consists of 15 residues. Germline CDR1 reads KGHDR; CDR2 reads SFDVKD. V was cut by 6 bases and J by 5 bases, with 18 bases left in between. The chain's CDR3 is CATSPRQGGMETQYF. The CDR3 nucleotides are TGTGCCACCAGTCCCCGACAGGGAGGGATGGAGACCCAGTACTTC.

The V call is TRBV27, the J call TRBJ1-5, with 8 bases identical to TRBD1. V trimming: 5 bases; J trimming: 1 base; junction bases outside the gene matches: 13. Per germline, CDR1 MNHEY and CDR2 SMNVEV (reference sequence). The CDR3 covers 18 residues. The CDR3 here is CASSKNRGFERSNQPQHF. CDR3 bases: TGTGCCAGCAGTAAGAACAGGGGGTTTGAGAGAAGCAATCAGCCCCAGCATTTT.

The chain joins TRBV2 to TRBJ1-1; D ambiguous. Germline V gives CDR1 SNHLY, CDR2 FYNNEI. V was pared by 8 bases and J by 2 bases, with 15 bases between. The CDR3 is 14 residues long. CDR3 bases: TGTGCCAGCGGAGACGCCCGAGCCAACACTGAAGCTTTCTTT. It translates to CASGDARANTEAFF.

The DNA for the CDR3 is TGTGCCAGCAACCCGGGCCCAACTGGCTACACCTTC. This sequence encodes CASNPGPTGYTF. This rearrangement joins TRBV2 to TRBJ1-2; no firm D call. This CDR3 region has 12 residues. CDR1 SNHLY and CDR2 FYNNEI come from the germline V gene. V lost 7 bases and J 7 bases, leaving 13 bases between the germline ends.

This clone showed up just once. This rearrangement joins TRBV18 to TRBJ2-6; D not certain. V lost 0 bases to trimming and J lost 0 bases, with 6 bases between them. Germline V CDR1 and CDR2: KGHSH, LQKENI. This CDR3 comprises 16 residues. CDR3 DNA: TGTGCCAGCTCACCACCGAGTTTCTCTGGGGCCAACGTCCTGACTTTC. Protein: CASSPPSFSGANVLTF.

The chain has TRBV19 and TRBJ1-2; a possible D gene is TRBD1 (6 bases). CDR3 length: 15 amino acids. V lost 0 bases and J 4 bases, leaving 12 bases between the germline ends. CDR1 is LNHDA and CDR2 is SQIVND in the germline V gene (reference sequence). CDR3 DNA: TGTGCCAGTAGTATAGATCAGGGGCCTCCCTATGGCTACACCTTC. Translating it yields CASSIDQGPPYGYTF.

This clone was detected once. The chain uses TRBV2 and TRBJ1-1; 7 bases map to TRBD1. The CDR3 has 13 amino acids. The germline CDR1 and CDR2 sequences are SNHLY and FYNNEI. With 4 bases clipped from V and 7 bases from J, the junction kept 6 bases outside the gene matches. The CDR3: CASSVGQDLEAFF. For the CDR3, the DNA is TGTGCCAGCAGTGTTGGACAGGACCTTGAAGCTTTCTTT.

This chain links TRBV29-1 with TRBJ1-1; no reliable D call. CDR1 SQVTM and CDR2 ANQGSEA come from the germline V gene. Trimming removed 5 bases from V and 4 bases from J, with 17 bases in between. The CDR3 length is 14 residues. CDR3 amino acids: CSVSPRVASTEAFF. CDR3 bases: TGCAGCGTTAGCCCTCGGGTTGCTAGCACTGAAGCTTTCTTT.

The genes are TRBV19 and TRBJ1-1; no clear D. Germline-derived CDR1 and CDR2 are LNHDA and SQIVND (reference sequence). The CDR3 covers 12 residues. V was cut by 8 bases and J by 1 base, with 8 bases left in between. The CDR3 DNA sequence: TGTGCCAGTGGGCAGCCGAACACTGAAGCTTTCTTT. This sequence encodes CASGQPNTEAFF.

V and J are TRBV6-5 and TRBJ1-5; D gene uncertain. CDR3 length: 15 residues. V shed 6 bases and J shed 2 bases, with 14 bases lying between them. Germline V gene data show CDR1 as MNHEY and CDR2 as SVGAGI. CDR3 coding DNA: TGTGCCAGCAGCCGGACGGGCTCTGGCAATCAGCCCCAGCATTTT. Its translation: CASSRTGSGNQPQHF.

This clone was observed a single time. The chain links TRBV7-9 to TRBJ2-1; D could derive from TRBD1 or TRBD2 (7 bases each). The CDR3 length is 15 residues. The V gene's germline CDR1 is SEHNR and CDR2 FQNEAQ (reference sequence). The V end lost 4 bases, the J end lost 2 bases, and 12 bases lay between the germline ends. CDR3 amino acids: CASSSGGEAYNEQFF. The CDR3 region has the DNA TGTGCCAGCAGCTCAGGGGGGGAAGCCTACAATGAGCAGTTCTTC.

V and J are TRBV10-3 and TRBJ2-2; TRBD1 aligns across 12 bases. The CDR3 is 13 residues long. V gave up 10 bases and J gave up 6 bases; unmatched junction bases: 3. Germline assignment: CDR1 ENHRY and CDR2 SYGVKD. The CDR3 coding sequence is TGTGCCACGGGACAGGGGGCGGCCGGGGAGCTGTTTTTT. Its protein product is CATGQGAAGELFF.

The V gene is TRBV19, the J gene TRBJ1-5, with a tentative D call TRBD1 (6 bases). The CDR3 has 14 residues. V was trimmed by 9 bases and J by 7 bases, leaving 19 bases between them. Per germline, CDR1 LNHDA and CDR2 SQIVND (reference sequence). The CDR3: CASTGGGRKQPQHF. CDR3 bases: TGTGCCAGCACCGGCGGGGGGCGAAAACAGCCCCAGCATTTT.

The J gene is TRBJ2-7, the V gene TRBV5-1; 12 bases fit TRBD2. V lost 0 bases to trimming and J lost 4 bases; unmatched junction nucleotides: 5. The germline V gene encodes CDR1 SGHRS and CDR2 YFSETQ. The CDR3 sequence is 16 residues long. The CDR3 protein is CASSLGLAGESYEQYF. CDR3 nucleotide sequence: TGCGCCAGCAGCTTGGGACTAGCGGGAGAGTCTTACGAGCAGTACTTC.

The CDR3 nucleotides read TGTGCCAGTAGTATACGGGCCAGCAATCAGCCCCAGCATTTT. Translated: CASSIRASNQPQHF. The V call is TRBV19, the J call TRBJ1-5, with unresolved D. The germline gives CDR1 LNHDA, CDR2 SQIVND (reference sequence). The CDR3 has 14 residues. V lost 2 bases and J lost 1, with 6 bases in between. Full variable domain (missing parts from reference TRBV19 and TRBJ1-5): DGGITQSPKYLFRKEGQNVTLSCEQNLNHDAMYWYRQDPGQGLRLIYYSQIVNDFQKGDIAEGYSVSREKKESFPLTVTSAQKNPTAFYLCASSIRASNQPQHFGDGTRLSIL.

The chain joins TRBV5-6 to TRBJ1-1, with TRBD1 as a possible D gene (6 bases). The CDR3 contains 15 residues. Trimming took off 2 bases at V and 3 bases at J, with 14 bases between the two ends. The germline V gene has CDR1 SGHDT and CDR2 YYEEEE. The CDR3 region is CASSFKGKGDTEAFF. The CDR3 region has the DNA TGTGCCAGCAGCTTCAAAGGGAAGGGGGACACTGAAGCTTTCTTT.

The CDR3 region is CASSEWEETQYF. In nucleotides, the CDR3 is TGTGCCAGCAGTGAATGGGAGGAGACCCAGTACTTC. This rearrangement joins TRBV2 to TRBJ2-5; D is perhaps TRBD2 (5 bases). The CDR3 contains 12 residues. The V gene lost 2 bases and the J gene lost 5 bases, with 6 bases spanning the gap. Looked up from germline, CDR1 is SNHLY and CDR2 is FYNNEI.

The rearrangement joins TRBV7-2 to TRBJ1-1; unclear D gene. From germline, CDR1 is SGHTA and CDR2 FQGNSA. CDR3 size: 14 residues. Trimming cost V 7 bases and J 6 bases, with 18 bases left between them. The CDR3 region is CASTQRLLDPEAFF. The CDR3 bases are TGTGCCAGCACGCAAAGACTCCTGGACCCTGAAGCTTTCTTT. Looking up the rest from reference TRBV7-2 and TRBJ1-1 gives the full variable domain: GAGVSQSPSNKVTEKGKDVELRCDPISGHTALYWYRQSLGQGLEFLIYFQGNSAPDKSGLPSDRFSAERTGGSVSTLTIQRTQQEDSAVYLCASTQRLLDPEAFFGQGTRLTVV.